The source of this T cell receptor (beta chain) is a study of blood T cell repertoires in COVID-19. V shed 3 bases, J shed 4 bases, and the junction held 9 bases outside the gene matches. CDR3 length: 15 residues. Per germline, CDR1 KGHSH and CDR2 LQKENI. Generated by immunoSEQ multiplex PCR, the TCRdb table keeps only in-frame clones and is missing some. Of 310,000 or so clones in the sample, roughly 82% were seen once. The chain has TRBV18 and TRBJ2-7; 7 bases fit TRBD2. The receptor was derived from a woman aged 45-65 years with acute or convalescent COVID-19. The sequencing input was peripheral blood. The CDR3, as DNA: TGTGCCAGCTCACCGGCGGGGGTAGCCCCTTACGAGCAGTACTTC. Translated, it gives CASSPAGVAPYEQYF. Full variable domain (remainder filled in from reference TRBV18 and TRBJ2-7): NAGVMQNPRHLVRRRGQEARLRCSPMKGHSHVYWYRQLPEEGLKFMVYLQKENIIDESGMPKERFSAEFPKEGPSILRIQQVVRGDSAAYFCASSPAGVAPYEQYFGPGTRLTVT.